This T cell receptor (beta chain) originates from a study of control samples from healthy donors and cancer patients. This CDR3 is 12 amino acids long. V gave up 4 bases and J gave up 8 bases; unmatched junction bases: 1. Germline assignment: CDR1 ENHRY and CDR2 SYGVKD. Generated by immunoSEQ multiplex PCR, the TCRdb table keeps only in-frame clones and is missing some. This table has around 80,000 clones, about 90% appearing once. Sequencing was done on a sample of blood. This clonotype was obtained from a man in his forties or fifties in good health. The V call is TRBV10-3, the J call TRBJ1-2, with 10 bases aligning to TRBD1. As DNA, the CDR3 is TGTGCCATCAGTGCGGGACAGGGGGGCTACACCTTC. It translates to CAISAGQGGYTF.